This T cell receptor (beta chain) was identified in a study of T cell repertoires in cytomegalovirus infection. The table lists this clonotype with a few counts. What it binds is not known. One entry per CDR3 protein, called by TCRdb with MiXCR from the reads. The sample lists 340,000 or so distinct CDR3 sequences, approximately 25% seen once, with about an eighth in the top ten. General study points: The cumulative frequency of public TCR beta families distinguished individuals who carried CMV together with the relevant HLA.

Material: cultured PBMCs, obtained from culture after CMV antigen stimulation. The receptor's source is a human donor in good health (CMV status not recorded). Some clones in this sample may be carry-over from other donors' samples.

CDR3 nucleotide sequence: TGTGCCAGCAGGGATCGACAGGGAAATACGCAGTATTTT. Its translation: CASRDRQGNTQYF. J is TRBJ2-3 and V is TRBV6-6; TRBD1 matches 7 bases. Germline V gene sequence: CDR1 MNHNY, CDR2 SVGAGI (reference sequence). The CDR3 runs 13 residues. V lost 6 bases and J lost 7; bases outside the gene matches: 7.